The 8 T cell receptor beta chains reported below all come from one sample, sequenced in a study of shared clonotypes between healthy human individuals. TCRdb keeps only in-frame clones here, not all; method: immunoSEQ multiplex PCR. The table lists about 2.4 million clones, 80% to 95% of them singletons. Sample: naive CD4+ T cells from PBMCs. Subset noted: CD45RA+ positively selected. These receptors came from a man aged 18 to 30 in good health. Some clones in this sample may be carry-over from other donors' samples.

The chain combines TRBV5-6 with TRBJ1-4; D might be TRBD1 (5 bases). The CDR3 is 16 residues long. Germline V gene data show CDR1 as SGHDT and CDR2 as YYEEEE. The V gene lost 4 bases and the J gene lost 6 bases, with 19 bases spanning the gap. The CDR3 loop is CASSPGRRSGHEKLFF. CDR3 DNA sequence: TGTGCCAGCAGCCCGGGGCGGAGGAGTGGGCATGAAAAACTGTTTTTT.

The chain recombines TRBV6-9 with TRBJ1-4, with D unresolved. V dropped 8 bases and J dropped 0 bases, with 22 bases sitting between them. The CDR3 loop spans 18 amino acids. The germline V gene has CDR1 MNHGY and CDR2 SVAAGI. The chain's CDR3 is CASPDRGCKTTTNEKLFF. The CDR3 DNA reads as TGTGCCAGCCCAGACCGGGGTTGCAAGACGACAACTAATGAAAAACTGTTTTTT.

The chain recombines TRBV14 with TRBJ2-3, with no clear D. The V gene lost 4 bases and the J gene lost 0 bases, with 26 bases spanning the gap. The CDR3 has 20 amino acids. Looked up from germline, CDR1 is SGHDN and CDR2 is FVKESK. As DNA, the CDR3 is TGTGCCAGCAGCCTTGGAGTTTGGAAGCGACCGGGCGCTAGCACAGATACGCAGTATTTT. Translated, it gives CASSLGVWKRPGASTDTQYF.

The gene calls are TRBV30 and TRBJ2-5; no clear D. Looked up from germline, CDR1 is GTSNPN and CDR2 is SVGIG (reference sequence). This CDR3 region has 11 residues. The V end lost 5 bases, the J end lost 9 bases, and 13 bases lay between the germline ends. The CDR3 loop reads CAWGTIGAQYF. The CDR3 bases are TGTGCCTGGGGAACCATTGGGGCCCAGTACTTC.

The rearrangement uses TRBV19 and TRBJ1-2; the D gene is possibly TRBD1 (5 bases). Germline CDR1 reads LNHDA; CDR2 reads SQIVND (reference sequence). V was clipped by 7 bases and J by 5 bases, with 11 bases between them. This CDR3 comprises 12 residues. Here the CDR3 DNA reads TGTGCCAGTATGGAGGGGAGGTATGGCTACACCTTC. This encodes CASMEGRYGYTF. The complete variable domain, with remaining parts taken from reference TRBV19 and TRBJ1-2, reads DGGITQSPKYLFRKEGQNVTLSCEQNLNHDAMYWYRQDPGQGLRLIYYSQIVNDFQKGDIAEGYSVSREKKESFPLTVTSAQKNPTAFYLCASMEGRYGYTFGSGTRLTVV.

V is TRBV9 and J is TRBJ2-1; either TRBD1 or TRBD2 may fit D (7 bases each). This CDR3 contains 18 residues. The ends were cut back, 3 bases at V and 0 bases at J, with 19 bases in the middle. Germline lookup yields CDR1 SGDLS and CDR2 YYNGEE. In DNA form, the CDR3 reads TGTGCCAGCAGCGGGGAGGGGGCTGCAGGGCGCTCCTACAATGAGCAGTTCTTC. Amino acid sequence: CASSGEGAAGRSYNEQFF. The variable domain in full, completed from reference TRBV9 and TRBJ2-1, reads DSGVTQTPKHLITATGQRVTLRCSPRSGDLSVYWYQQSLDQGLQFLIQYYNGEERAKGNILERFSAQQFPDLHSELNLSSLELGDSALYFCASSGEGAAGRSYNEQFFGPGTRLTVL.

The chain uses TRBV7-8 and TRBJ2-2; tentatively, D is TRBD2 (6 bases). CDR3 size: 17 residues. Germline CDR1 SGHVS, CDR2 FQNEAQ. V lost 2 bases and J 4 bases, leaving 17 bases between the germline ends. CDR3 nucleotides: TGTGCCAGCAGCTTATACCCTGGCGGGATCACCACCGGGGAGCTGTTTTTT. Protein: CASSLYPGGITTGELFF.

This rearrangement joins TRBV27 to TRBJ2-2; tentative D call: TRBD2 (6 bases). Trimming took 7 bases from V and 2 from J, leaving 14 bases between them. Germline CDR1 is MNHEY and CDR2 is SMNVEV (reference sequence). The CDR3 has 15 residues. The CDR3 here is CASTASGFNTGELFF. In DNA, the CDR3 is TGTGCCAGCACGGCCAGCGGGTTTAACACCGGGGAGCTGTTTTTT.